The sequence of this T cell receptor beta chain was determined in a study of CD8+CD57+ T cells in acquired aplastic anemia. Study-wide background: Mean DNA quantity obtained from sorted CD4+ and CD8+ cells was about 3.5 ug.

CD8+CD57+ cell expansion, shown by flow cytometry, had occurred in the patients selected for sequencing. Severe acquired aplastic anemia was present in all patients. Trimming at V came to 4 bases and at J to 0 bases, leaving 9 bases not matched to a gene. The CDR3 runs 17 residues. CDR1 is PRHDT and CDR2 is FYEKMQ in the germline V gene (reference sequence). The template for TCR beta VDJ and CDR3 sequence profiling was genomic DNA. TCRdb reanalysed the reads using MiXCR and keeps one entry per CDR3 protein. This sample yields nearly 60,000 distinct CDR3 sequences, of which just over 55% are seen a single time; roughly 15% belongs to the top ten.

What was sequenced was sorted CD4+, CD8+, or CD8+CD57+ T cells (not recorded which) from PBMCs. The chain is built from TRBV13 and TRBJ2-1, with 7 bases aligning to TRBD2. The source of this sequence is a human donor with aplastic anemia. Written as DNA, the CDR3 is TGTGCCAGCAGCTCCCTGACTAGCCTAAGCTCCTACAATGAGCAGTTCTTC. It yields the protein CASSSLTSLSSYNEQFF.